Each of the 23 T cell receptor beta chains below was sequenced from the same sample in a study of CD8 T cells in ankylosing spondylitis. TCRdb re-analysed the 5' RACE reads in MiXCR, keeping a single row per CDR3 protein. The table shows roughly 200,000 distinct CDR3 sequences, with 25% to 30% occurring only once. The specimen was blood, either unsorted or a sorted T cell fraction (not recorded which). Receptors were obtained from a male donor with ankylosing spondylitis or in good health (not recorded which).

This clonotype was observed at least ten times. The rearrangement uses TRBV29-1 and TRBJ2-7, with 10 bases fitting TRBD1. With V trimmed by 3 bases and J by 7 bases, 21 bases remained unmatched. The CDR3 has 18 amino acids. CDR1 and CDR2 from the germline V gene are SQVTM and ANQGSEA. CDR3 DNA sequence: TGCAGCGTTGACGCATCCGGGACAGGGGTTCTCGGTGGAAGTGAGCAGTACTTC. Translated: CSVDASGTGVLGGSEQYF.

The table lists this clonotype with many counts. The V and J genes are TRBV3-1 and TRBJ2-1; weak D call: TRBD2 (5 bases). CDR1 and CDR2 from the germline V gene are LGHDT and YNNKEL (reference sequence). This CDR3 is 13 amino acids long. Trimming stripped 3 bases from V and 7 bases from J, with 10 bases between. CDR3 sequence reads: CASSHQLENEQFF. The CDR3 region has the DNA TGTGCCAGCAGCCACCAACTAGAGAATGAGCAGTTCTTC.

This clonotype was seen repeatedly, ten times or more. The chain links TRBV7-2 to TRBJ2-3, with D perhaps matching TRBD1 or TRBD2 (6 bases each). Germline-derived CDR1 and CDR2 are SGHTA and FQGNSA. Trimming shortened V by 5 bases and J by 2 bases, and 14 bases separated the two germline ends. The CDR3 contains 15 residues. The CDR3 nucleotides read TGTGCCAGCAGCCGGGGGCAGGGGAACACAGATACGCAGTATTTT. Amino acids: CASSRGQGNTDTQYF. Full variable domain (rest looked up from reference TRBV7-2 and TRBJ2-3): GAGVSQSPSNKVTEKGKDVELRCDPISGHTALYWYRQSLGQGLEFLIYFQGNSAPDKSGLPSDRFSAERTGGSVSTLTIQRTQQEDSAVYLCASSRGQGNTDTQYFGPGTRLTVL.

This clonotype has a count of ten or more. The chain joins TRBV5-1 to TRBJ2-2, with 7 bases identical to TRBD2. This CDR3 is 15 amino acids long. V shed 5 bases, J shed 5 bases, and the junction held 9 bases outside the gene matches. CDR1 is SGHRS, CDR2 YFSETQ, per germline. DNA for the CDR3: TGCGCCAGCAGAGCGATAGCGGGCCGGACCGGGGAGCTGTTTTTT. Residues: CASRAIAGRTGELFF.

This clonotype has ten or more counts. This CDR3 is CASSYLAGGNNEQFF. DNA for the CDR3: TGTGCCAGCAGTTACCTAGCGGGGGGGAACAATGAGCAGTTCTTC. The J gene is TRBJ2-1, the V gene TRBV6-5; the match to TRBD2 covers 12 bases. V lost 2 bases and J lost 5; bases outside the gene matches: 1. Germline V lookup: CDR1 MNHEY, CDR2 SVGAGI. This CDR3 has 15 residues.

This clonotype showed up many times. The chain uses TRBV20-1 and TRBJ2-7, with 8 bases matching TRBD1. Germline values: CDR1 DFQATT, CDR2 SNEGSKA (reference sequence). V shed 8 bases and J 1 base; nucleotides not matched to a gene: 13. CDR3 length: 15 amino acids. The CDR3, as DNA: TGCAGTTCCCGAGGGCAAGGGACAGGATCCTACGAGCAGTACTTC. This sequence encodes CSSRGQGTGSYEQYF.

This clonotype turned up a few times. This chain joins TRBV29-1 and TRBJ2-1; 7 bases line up with TRBD2. The CDR3 loop spans 11 amino acids. The V segment lost 4 bases and the J segment 8 bases; nucleotides outside the gene matches: 2. Germline CDR1 reads SQVTM; CDR2 reads ANQGSEA. CDR3 DNA sequence: TGCAGCGTTGGGGGGGGGGATGAGCAGTTCTTC. Translating it yields CSVGGGDEQFF.

This chain links TRBV6-5 with TRBJ2-7; TRBD1 might be the D (5 bases). Trimming cost V 4 bases and J 6 bases, with 13 bases left between them. The length of the CDR3 is 13 residues. CDR1 MNHEY and CDR2 SVGAGI come from the germline V gene. For the CDR3, the DNA is TGTGCCAGCAGTTCGGCAGGGTCCGCCGAGCAGTACTTC. Translation gives CASSSAGSAEQYF.

The chain combines TRBV4-3 with TRBJ2-5; D perhaps matches TRBD2 (5 bases). Trimming pared 0 bases from V and 2 bases from J, leaving 10 bases between. This CDR3 is built from 15 residues. Per the germline V gene, CDR1 is LGHNA and CDR2 is YSLEER. CDR3 region: CASSQDLKRQETQYF. The CDR3 DNA follows: TGCGCCAGCAGCCAAGATTTAAAGCGGCAAGAGACCCAGTACTTC.

The chain employs TRBV9 and TRBJ2-5, with 9 positions matching TRBD2. J was trimmed by 1 base and V by 4 bases; bases with no gene match: 2. The CDR3 totals 14 residues. Germline lookup yields CDR1 SGDLS and CDR2 YYNGEE. As DNA, the CDR3 is TGTGCCAGCAGCACACTAGCGGGCCAAGAGACCCAGTACTTC. It is translated as CASSTLAGQETQYF.

This clonotype was detected many times. V and J are TRBV12-3 or TRBV12-4 and TRBJ2-7; 7 bases map to TRBD2. Trimming removed 6 bases from V and 4 bases from J; junction bases left unmatched: 12. The CDR3 spans 15 residues. The DNA for the CDR3 is TGTGCCAGCAGCTCCCTTGGGGGAGGGCCTTACGAGCAGTACTTC. Translation: CASSSLGGGPYEQYF.

This clonotype occurred a few times. The chain couples TRBV29-1 to TRBJ2-1; TRBD2 is a possible D gene (5 bases). Germline V gene sequence: CDR1 SQVTM, CDR2 ANQGSEA. V dropped 6 bases and J dropped 4 bases, with 13 bases sitting between them. This CDR3 has 13 residues. This chain's CDR3 is CSVAGSAYNEQFF. The CDR3 DNA sequence: TGCAGCGTCGCTGGGAGCGCGTACAATGAGCAGTTCTTC.

This clonotype showed up many times. The rearrangement joins TRBV14 to TRBJ2-1, with D unresolved. The CDR3 covers 15 residues. Germline values: CDR1 SGHDN, CDR2 FVKESK. The V and J ends lost 0 bases and 1 base respectively, with 7 bases between them. The CDR3, as DNA: TGTGCCAGCAGCCAAGAATCACTGTCCTACAATGAGCAGTTCTTC. This sequence encodes CASSQESLSYNEQFF. Together with reference TRBV14 and TRBJ2-1, the CDR3 gives the full variable domain: EAGVTQFPSHSVIEKGQTVTLRCDPISGHDNLYWYRRVMGKEIKFLLHFVKESKQDESGMPNNRFLAERTGGTYSTLKVQPAELEDSGVYFCASSQESLSYNEQFFGPGTRLTVL.

This clonotype appeared many times. This chain links TRBV6-1 with TRBJ2-7; 8 bases are shared with TRBD1. This CDR3 has 14 residues. Unmatched junction bases numbered 10, after V lost 6 bases and J lost 6 bases. CDR1 and CDR2 (germline): MNHNS, SASEGT. CDR3 amino acids: CASRPTGAKGEQYF. Here the CDR3 DNA reads TGTGCCAGCAGACCGACAGGGGCAAAGGGCGAGCAGTACTTC.

The chain has TRBV24-1 and TRBJ2-7; weak D call: TRBD1 (5 bases). Germline V gives CDR1 KGHDR, CDR2 SFDVKD. This CDR3 has 13 amino acids. Trimming took off 9 bases at V and 4 bases at J, with 15 bases between the two ends. The CDR3 nucleotides are TGTGCCACCCGTCGGACAACCTATTACGAGCAGTACTTC. It codes for CATRRTTYYEQYF.

V and J are TRBV4-1 and TRBJ2-1, with TRBD2 matching over 10 bases. Germline V lookup: CDR1 MGHRA, CDR2 YSYEKL. The CDR3 covers 14 residues. Germline trimming cut 3 bases from V and 8 bases from J; bases unmatched to any gene: 4. The CDR3 loop is CASSHLGLADEQFF. The DNA for the CDR3 is TGCGCCAGCAGCCATCTCGGACTAGCGGATGAGCAGTTCTTC.

This clonotype was seen many times. The rearrangement uses TRBV12-3 or TRBV12-4 and TRBJ1-3, with 7 positions matching TRBD1. Unmatched junction bases numbered 10, after V lost 5 bases and J lost 0 bases. This CDR3 spans 17 amino acids. CDR3 sequence: CASSPPGTAYSGNTIYF. The CDR3 DNA is TGTGCCAGCAGTCCGCCCGGGACAGCTTACTCTGGAAACACCATATATTTT.

This clonotype was seen a handful of times. The J gene is TRBJ2-1, the V gene TRBV5-1; tentative D call: TRBD2 (6 bases). The CDR3 sequence is 14 residues long. Germline CDR1 is SGHRS and CDR2 is YFSETQ. Trimming took 1 base from V and 7 from J, leaving 12 bases between them. CDR3 in amino acids: CASSLSAGWNEQFF. Written as DNA, the CDR3 is TGCGCCAGCAGCTTGTCGGCGGGGTGGAATGAGCAGTTCTTC.

V and J are TRBV18 and TRBJ1-2; D is perhaps TRBD1 (5 bases). This CDR3 has 14 amino acids. The V gene lost 3 bases and the J gene lost 4 bases, with 12 bases spanning the gap. Germline CDR1 reads KGHSH; CDR2 reads LQKENI. The CDR3 nucleotides are TGTGCCAGCTCACCTGAGGGGCAAAGCTATGGCTACACCTTC. Amino acid sequence: CASSPEGQSYGYTF.

This chain connects TRBV5-1 to TRBJ2-7; TRBD2 aligns across 7 bases. With 5 bases clipped from V and 13 bases from J, the junction kept 15 bases outside the gene matches. The CDR3 has 13 amino acids. Germline CDR1 and CDR2: SGHRS and YFSETQ. This chain's CDR3 is CASRREQSGWEYF. Here the CDR3 DNA reads TGCGCCAGCAGGCGGGAGCAGTCCGGATGGGAATACTTC.

This chain joins TRBV27 and TRBJ2-3; D may match TRBD1 or TRBD2 (5 bases each). The CDR3 extends over 16 amino acids. The germline gives CDR1 MNHEY, CDR2 SMNVEV (reference sequence). Trimming took 2 bases from V and 3 from J, leaving 15 bases between them. CDR3 nucleotide sequence: TGTGCCAGCAGTTTACAACCCTTCGGGGCGACAGATACGCAGTATTTT. It yields the protein CASSLQPFGATDTQYF.

The chain combines TRBV20-1 with TRBJ2-7; 13 positions agree with TRBD2. CDR3 length: 14 residues. V was pared by 6 bases and J by 2 bases, with 4 bases of the junction left unmatched. Germline V gene lookup returns CDR1 DFQATT and CDR2 SNEGSKA (reference sequence). The chain's CDR3 is CSATGLAGAYEQYF. CDR3 bases: TGCAGTGCCACCGGACTAGCGGGAGCCTACGAGCAGTACTTC.

This chain links TRBV20-1 with TRBJ2-1; TRBD2 matches 13 bases. Trimming removed 6 bases from V and 10 bases from J; junction bases left unmatched: 9. This CDR3 is 14 amino acids long. The germline CDR1 and CDR2 sequences are DFQATT and SNEGSKA (reference sequence). This CDR3 reads CSAAGLAGVGEQFF. CDR3 bases: TGCAGTGCAGCCGGACTAGCGGGAGTAGGGGAGCAGTTCTTC.